This T cell receptor (beta chain) derives from a study of T-cell reconstitution after alpha-beta-depleted transplantation in children. Molecular barcoding with unique molecular identifiers was used for the TCRbeta library. TCRdb fed the PCR reads into MiXCR, producing one record per CDR3 protein. The table shows approximately 640,000 distinct CDR3 sequences, with around 17% occurring only once. This clonotype was counted many times. Between the trimmed V and J ends, which lost 0 bases and 3 bases, there was a span of 8 bases. The germline V gene encodes CDR1 LNHNV and CDR2 YYDKDF (reference sequence). CDR3 length equals 14 residues.

This TCR was sampled from a human donor who donated a stem cell graft to a child with acute myeloid leukemia. The specimen comprised PBMCs from the stem cell graft donor, sampled from the stem cell graft. The chain carries TRBV15 and TRBJ2-5; perhaps TRBD1 as D (5 bases). The CDR3 DNA sequence: TGTGCCACCAGCAGAGATGTGACAGAAGAGACCCAGTACTTC. This codes for CATSRDVTEETQYF.